This passage covers 24 T cell receptor beta chains from one sample sequenced in a study of OX40 agonist ivuxolimab in advanced cancers. Method: immunoSEQ multiplex PCR; TCRdb's copy keeps in-frame clones and lacks some. The repertoire holds more than 15,000 clones, over 75% seen once, with roughly 28% in the top ten. The material sequenced was CD4+ or CD8+ T cells sorted from blood, taken in a trial of the OX40 agonist ivuxolimab. These receptors all stem from an adult with an advanced solid tumor such as melanoma, head and neck, liver or kidney cancer.

The V gene is TRBV30, the J gene TRBJ2-2; D gene ambiguous. V dropped 5 bases and J dropped 1 base, with 8 bases sitting between them. CDR3 size: 13 residues. Germline CDR1 is GTSNPN and CDR2 is SVGIG (reference sequence). The CDR3 coding sequence is TGTGCCTGGTCGCCGGGGAACACCGGGGAGCTGTTTTTT. Translation: CAWSPGNTGELFF.

The J gene is TRBJ2-7, the V gene TRBV29-1; 7 nucleotides line up with TRBD2. Germline V gene lookup returns CDR1 SQVTM and CDR2 ANQGSEA. The CDR3 has 13 amino acids. Trimming cost V 3 bases and J 2 bases; bases outside gene matches: 4. The CDR3 is CSVEGLRPYEQYF. CDR3 sequence (DNA): TGCAGCGTTGAGGGACTACGCCCCTACGAGCAGTACTTC.

This clone was seen only a few times. The V call is TRBV6-6, the J call TRBJ2-2; D not resolved. CDR1 and CDR2 (germline): MNHNY, SVGAGI (reference sequence). The CDR3 contains 13 residues. The V gene lost 1 base and the J gene lost 2 bases, with 2 bases spanning the gap. Here the CDR3 DNA reads TGTGCCAGCAGTTACTTTAACACCGGGGAGCTGTTTTTT. Its translation is CASSYFNTGELFF.

This chain links TRBV7-8 with TRBJ2-1, with D maybe TRBD1 (6 bases). Deletions cut 6 bases from V and 2 bases from J, with 14 bases between. Germline V gene lookup returns CDR1 SGHVS and CDR2 FQNEAQ. The CDR3 has 15 amino acids. CDR3 protein: CASSLLAGAYNEQFF. As DNA, the CDR3 is TGTGCCAGCAGTCTTCTCGCAGGGGCCTACAATGAGCAGTTCTTC.

This chain links TRBV6-6 with TRBJ2-7, with D unclear. V lost 5 bases and J 2 bases, leaving 4 bases between the germline ends. Germline V lookup: CDR1 MNHNY, CDR2 SVGAGI (reference sequence). The CDR3 covers 11 residues. The CDR3 DNA reads TGTGCCAGCAGTCCCGCCTACGAGCAGTACTTC. It yields the protein CASSPAYEQYF.

The chain couples TRBV15 to TRBJ2-7, with TRBD1 as a possible D gene (6 bases). CDR3 length: 15 amino acids. The V end was cut by 0 bases, the J end by 1 base, with 10 bases between. Per the germline V gene, CDR1 is LNHNV and CDR2 is YYDKDF (reference sequence). The CDR3 region is CATSRDRDTSYEQYF. DNA of the CDR3: TGTGCCACCAGCAGAGACCGGGACACGTCCTACGAGCAGTACTTC.

This clone is medium-sized. The chain has TRBV19 and TRBJ1-1; D unresolved. Germline lookup yields CDR1 LNHDA and CDR2 SQIVND (reference sequence). The germline V and J ends were trimmed by 5 bases and 3 bases, with 13 bases remaining between them. This CDR3 spans 14 amino acids. The CDR3 protein is CASSPFAGYTEAFF. The CDR3 bases are TGTGCCAGTAGTCCTTTTGCGGGGTACACTGAAGCTTTCTTT.

This chain connects TRBV28 to TRBJ1-5, with 9 bases fitting TRBD1. J gave up 5 bases and V 2 bases, and 10 bases lay outside the gene matches. Germline values: CDR1 MDHEN, CDR2 SYDVKM. The CDR3 loop spans 17 amino acids. The CDR3 sequence is CASSLPLTGGGDQPQHF. The CDR3 DNA sequence: TGTGCCAGCAGTTTACCTTTAACAGGGGGCGGGGATCAGCCCCAGCATTTT.

This clone was seen a single time. This rearrangement joins TRBV7-9 to TRBJ2-2; D unclear. V was pared by 1 base and J by 6 bases, with 9 bases between. The CDR3 consists of 14 residues. Germline V gene sequence: CDR1 SEHNR, CDR2 FQNEAQ (reference sequence). CDR3 DNA: TGTGCCAGCAGCTTAGGTGACTGGTCCGGGGAGCTGTTTTTT. This sequence encodes CASSLGDWSGELFF.

The chain carries TRBV27 and TRBJ2-1; D not resolved. V was clipped by 5 bases and J by 8 bases, with 16 bases between them. This CDR3 spans 14 amino acids. Germline V gives CDR1 MNHEY, CDR2 SMNVEV (reference sequence). The CDR3 protein is CASSLINDGDEQFF. DNA for the CDR3: TGTGCCAGCAGTCTTATAAACGATGGCGATGAGCAGTTCTTC.

A remark on this clone: Other DNA sequences in the same sample also yield this CDR3. The chain couples TRBV10-3 to TRBJ2-7; tentatively, D is TRBD2 (6 bases). Germline lookup yields CDR1 ENHRY and CDR2 SYGVKD. The V end lost 5 bases, the J end lost 6 bases, and 32 bases lay between the germline ends. The CDR3 is 19 residues long. The CDR3 sequence is CAISFTPRDLKGTELEQYF. CDR3 DNA: TGTGCCATCAGTTTCACCCCGCGGGACCTTAAAGGGACTGAACTCGAGCAGTACTTC.

This chain joins TRBV25-1 and TRBJ1-6, with TRBD1 as a possible D gene (5 bases). The V end was cut by 2 bases, the J end by 7 bases, with 9 bases between. The V gene's germline CDR1 is MGHDK and CDR2 SYGVNS. The CDR3 is 14 residues long. The CDR3 loop reads CASSERGVNSPLHF. In DNA, the CDR3 is TGTGCCAGCAGTGAACGGGGGGTAAATTCACCCCTCCACTTT.

The rearrangement uses TRBV27 and TRBJ2-1; D unclear. The germline gives CDR1 MNHEY, CDR2 SMNVEV (reference sequence). The CDR3 consists of 13 residues. V was pared by 4 bases and J by 5 bases, with 9 bases between. CDR3 protein: CASSSTPDNEQFF. CDR3 nucleotide sequence: TGTGCCAGCAGTTCGACTCCGGACAATGAGCAGTTCTTC.

The V gene is TRBV25-1, the J gene TRBJ1-1; weak D call: TRBD1 (5 bases). This CDR3 comprises 13 residues. Germline assignment: CDR1 MGHDK and CDR2 SYGVNS. The V end was cut by 4 bases, the J end by 8 bases, with 14 bases between. Written as DNA, the CDR3 is TGTGCCAGCAGTGCAGAGGGGTGGAAGGAAGCTTTCTTT. Protein product: CASSAEGWKEAFF. Together with reference TRBV25-1 and TRBJ1-1, the CDR3 gives the full variable domain: EADIYQTPRYLVIGTGKKITLECSQTMGHDKMYWYQQDPGMELHLIHYSYGVNSTEKGDLSSESTVSRIRTEHFPLTLESARPSHTSQYLCASSAEGWKEAFFGQGTRLTVV.

The chain has TRBV5-8 and TRBJ2-2; no firm D call. The length of the CDR3 is 15 residues. Germline lookup yields CDR1 SGHTS and CDR2 YDEGEE. Trimming took 0 bases from V and 0 from J, leaving 6 bases between them. CDR3 residues: CASSLGTANTGELFF. The CDR3 DNA reads as TGTGCCAGCAGCTTGGGGACGGCGAACACCGGGGAGCTGTTTTTT.

The CDR3 spells CASSVGDSPNYGYTF. In DNA form, the CDR3 reads TGTGCCAGCAGCGTAGGCGACAGCCCTAACTATGGCTACACCTTC. The gene calls are TRBV9 and TRBJ1-2, with D perhaps TRBD1 (5 bases). The V end was cut by 0 bases, the J end by 0 bases, with 9 bases between. Germline V gene data show CDR1 as SGDLS and CDR2 as YYNGEE. This CDR3 has 15 amino acids.

This clone was counted between two and nine times. The gene calls are TRBV7-8 and TRBJ2-5; D gene ambiguous. CDR1 is SGHVS and CDR2 is FQNEAQ in the germline V gene. Trimming removed 7 bases from V and 1 base from J, with 16 bases in between. This CDR3 spans 15 amino acids. The CDR3: CASTREPTFQETQYF. The CDR3 nucleotides are TGTGCCAGCACCCGTGAGCCAACCTTCCAAGAGACCCAGTACTTC. Combining the CDR3 with reference TRBV7-8 and TRBJ2-5 gives the whole variable domain GAGVSQSPRYKVAKRGQDVALRCDPISGHVSLFWYQQALGQGPEFLTYFQNEAQLDKSGLPSDRFFAERPEGSVSTLKIQRTQQEDSAVYLCASTREPTFQETQYFGPGTRLLVL.

The chain links TRBV5-1 to TRBJ2-1; D might be TRBD1 or TRBD2, each matching 5 bases. Trimming removed 0 bases from V and 2 bases from J, with 9 bases in between. The CDR3 is 15 amino acids. Per germline, CDR1 SGHRS and CDR2 YFSETQ. The CDR3 sequence is CASSLVVGAYNEQFF. In nucleotides, the CDR3 is TGCGCCAGCAGCTTGGTCGTGGGGGCCTACAATGAGCAGTTCTTC.

V usage is TRBV7-8 and J usage is TRBJ2-7; no clear D. This CDR3 has 15 residues. CDR1 is SGHVS, CDR2 FQNEAQ, per germline. V was shortened by 1 base and J by 1 base, with 11 bases between the two germline ends. The CDR3 DNA sequence: TGTGCCAGCAGCTTAGTGGCAGGCCAATCCTACGAGCAGTACTTC. This sequence encodes CASSLVAGQSYEQYF.

The rearrangement links TRBV7-9 to TRBJ1-1; TRBD1 might be the D (6 bases). From germline, CDR1 is SEHNR and CDR2 FQNEAQ (reference sequence). The CDR3 sequence is 16 residues long. The V gene lost 1 base and the J gene lost 0 bases, with 12 bases spanning the gap. CDR3 DNA sequence: TGTGCCAGCAGCTTAGTCCAGGGGCACATGAACACTGAAGCTTTCTTT. This gives the protein CASSLVQGHMNTEAFF.

The rearrangement links TRBV4-3 to TRBJ1-2; 7 nucleotides agree with TRBD1. Germline V lookup: CDR1 LGHNA, CDR2 YSLEER. The CDR3 contains 13 residues. The V and J ends lost 4 bases and 4 bases, in that order; junction bases with no gene match: 3. Written as DNA, the CDR3 is TGCGCCAGCAGCCCGGACAGGAGCTATGGCTACACCTTC. Translation: CASSPDRSYGYTF.

V is TRBV9 and J is TRBJ1-3; D might be TRBD1 (6 bases). The CDR3 is 16 amino acids. V lost 4 bases, J lost 2 bases, and 16 bases lay in between. Germline V gene lookup returns CDR1 SGDLS and CDR2 YYNGEE. CDR3 sequence: CASSSPRQAPGNTIYF. CDR3 coding DNA: TGTGCCAGCAGCTCCCCCCGACAGGCACCTGGAAACACCATATATTTT.

This clone was counted a few times. This chain connects TRBV5-4 to TRBJ1-4; maybe TRBD1 (6 bases). Germline V gene lookup returns CDR1 SGHNT and CDR2 YYREEE (reference sequence). The CDR3 has 17 residues. The V gene lost 2 bases and the J gene lost 8 bases, with 22 bases spanning the gap. The CDR3 spells CASSFWVSRTAREKLFF. CDR3 bases: TGTGCCAGCAGCTTTTGGGTCTCAAGGACAGCAAGGGAAAAACTGTTTTTT.

The chain recombines TRBV5-5 with TRBJ2-1; 9 bases align to TRBD2. The CDR3 runs to 15 residues. Trimming at V came to 4 bases and at J to 10 bases, leaving 12 bases not matched to a gene. Germline assignment: CDR1 SGHKS and CDR2 YYEKEE (reference sequence). The CDR3: CASSLGVIAGDEQFF. The CDR3 DNA reads TGTGCCAGCAGCCTAGGGGTAATAGCGGGGGACGAGCAGTTCTTC.